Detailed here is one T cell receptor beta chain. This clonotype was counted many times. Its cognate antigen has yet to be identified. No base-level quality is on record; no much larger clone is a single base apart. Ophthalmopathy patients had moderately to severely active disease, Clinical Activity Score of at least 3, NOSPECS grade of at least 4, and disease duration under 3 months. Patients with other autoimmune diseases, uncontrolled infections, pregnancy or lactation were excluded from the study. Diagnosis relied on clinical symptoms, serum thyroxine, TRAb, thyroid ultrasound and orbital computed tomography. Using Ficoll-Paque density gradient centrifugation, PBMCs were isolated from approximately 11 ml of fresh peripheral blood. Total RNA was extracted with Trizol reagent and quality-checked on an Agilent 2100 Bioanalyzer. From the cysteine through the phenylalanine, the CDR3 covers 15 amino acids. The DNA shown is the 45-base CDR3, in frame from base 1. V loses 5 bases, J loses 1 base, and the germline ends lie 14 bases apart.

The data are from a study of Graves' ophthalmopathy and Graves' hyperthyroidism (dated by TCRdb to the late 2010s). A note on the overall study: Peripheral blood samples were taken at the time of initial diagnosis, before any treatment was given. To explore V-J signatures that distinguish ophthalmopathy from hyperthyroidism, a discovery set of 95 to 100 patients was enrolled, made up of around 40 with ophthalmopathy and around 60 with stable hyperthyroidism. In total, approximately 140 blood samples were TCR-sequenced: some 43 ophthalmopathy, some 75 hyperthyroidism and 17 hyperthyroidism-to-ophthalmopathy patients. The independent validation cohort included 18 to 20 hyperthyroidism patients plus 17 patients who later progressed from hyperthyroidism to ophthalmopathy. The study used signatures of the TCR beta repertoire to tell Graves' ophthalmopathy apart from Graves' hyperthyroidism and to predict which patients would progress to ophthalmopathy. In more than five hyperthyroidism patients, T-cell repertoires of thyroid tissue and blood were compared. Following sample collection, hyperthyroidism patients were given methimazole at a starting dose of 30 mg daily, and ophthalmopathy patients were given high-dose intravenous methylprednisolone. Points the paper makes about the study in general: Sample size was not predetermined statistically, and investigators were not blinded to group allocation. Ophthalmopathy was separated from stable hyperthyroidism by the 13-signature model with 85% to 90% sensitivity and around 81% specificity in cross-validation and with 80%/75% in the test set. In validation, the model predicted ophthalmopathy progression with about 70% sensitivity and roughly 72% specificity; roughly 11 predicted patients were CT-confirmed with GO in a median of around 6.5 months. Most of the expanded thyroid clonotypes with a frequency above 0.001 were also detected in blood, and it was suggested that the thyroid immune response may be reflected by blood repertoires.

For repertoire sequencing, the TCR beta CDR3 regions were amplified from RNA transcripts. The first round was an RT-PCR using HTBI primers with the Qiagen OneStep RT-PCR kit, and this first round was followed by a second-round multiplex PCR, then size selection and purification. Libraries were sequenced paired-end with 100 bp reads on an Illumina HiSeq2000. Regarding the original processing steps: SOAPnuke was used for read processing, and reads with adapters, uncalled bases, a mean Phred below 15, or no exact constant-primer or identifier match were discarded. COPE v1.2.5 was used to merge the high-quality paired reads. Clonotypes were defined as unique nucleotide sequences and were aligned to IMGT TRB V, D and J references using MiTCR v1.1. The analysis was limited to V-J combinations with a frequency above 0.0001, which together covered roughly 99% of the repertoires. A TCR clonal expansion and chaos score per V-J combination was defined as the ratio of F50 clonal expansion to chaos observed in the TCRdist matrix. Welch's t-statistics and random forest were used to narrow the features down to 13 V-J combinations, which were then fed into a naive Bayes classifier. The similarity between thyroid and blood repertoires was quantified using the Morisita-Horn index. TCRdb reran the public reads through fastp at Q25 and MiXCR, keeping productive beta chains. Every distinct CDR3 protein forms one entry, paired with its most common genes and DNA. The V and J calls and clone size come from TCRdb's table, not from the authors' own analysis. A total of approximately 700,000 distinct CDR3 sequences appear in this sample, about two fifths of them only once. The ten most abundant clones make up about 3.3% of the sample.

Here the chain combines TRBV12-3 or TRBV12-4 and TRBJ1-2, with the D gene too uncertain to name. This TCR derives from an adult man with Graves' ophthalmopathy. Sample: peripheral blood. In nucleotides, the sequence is TGTGCCAGCAGTCTCGATCCAGCTGTTAACTATGGCTACACCTTC. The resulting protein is CASSLDPAVNYGYTF.